The present TCR beta chain was sequenced within a study of early T cells in non-severe SARS-CoV-2 infection (dated by TCRdb to the early 2020s). The study in broad terms: Because TCR sequencing relied on bulk RNA taken from unsorted whole blood, pairing of alpha and beta chains was not possible. Here is what the overall study found, with its caveats: Matching against VDJdb was skewed toward anti-spike CD8 responses, likely underestimated virus-specific expansions, and missed private and CD4 specificities.

The method was 5' RACE. Sequencer: NextSeq 500. Unique molecular identifiers were attached to individual cDNA molecules in the TCR library protocol so that sequencing error and PCR bias could be corrected. Both TCR alpha and beta chains were sequenced, and tight co-correlation was observed between alpha and beta sequence abundances in each sample. From the authors' description of their analysis: Decombinator V4 was used to annotate TCR sequences for V gene, J gene and CDR3. TCRs were defined as expanded if a significant change between any two time points was detected under a Poisson model with p below 0.0001. TCR abundances were normalised to the total number of TCRs sequenced in each sample and reported as counts per million. TRAV1-2 paired with TRAJ12, TRAJ20 or TRAJ33 defined MAIT TCRs, while TRAV10 paired with TRAJ18 defined iNKT TCRs. VDJdb, accessed 1 November 2021, was searched for CMV, EBV and SARS-CoV-2 annotated TCRs, excluding TCRs annotated for multiple antigens. The public reads were reprocessed in TCRdb via fastp at Q25 and MiXCR, keeping in-frame beta chains. Every distinct CDR3 protein forms one entry, paired with its most common genes and DNA. TCRdb's processing, not the authors' own work, is the source of the V and J calls. A total of some 52,000 distinct CDR3 sequences appear in this sample, over 7.5% of them only once. Approximately 8.8% of the sample goes to the ten largest clones.

CDR1 SQVTM and CDR2 ANQGSEA were looked up in the germline V gene. Germline trimming amounts to 7 bases on V and 6 bases on J, with 11 as the count of junction bases outside the gene matches. The CDR3 holds 14 amino acids from the cysteine to the phenylalanine. The retained sequence is limited to the CDR3, 42 bases, with the frame set at the first base. Set within a cohort of healthcare workers in London, UK, this nested case-control study involved weekly PCR testing of nasopharyngeal swabs along with blood sampling. Healthcare workers were recruited between 23 and 31 March 2020, during the week of the UK lockdown, and were followed weekly for up to roughly 16 weeks. There are many counts of this clonotype. Its specific antigen is unknown. Nothing much larger sits one base from this clone, and base qualities are not available.

The clonotype originates from an adult who was a healthcare worker with PCR-confirmed SARS-CoV-2 infection or an uninfected control (not recorded which). Material: whole blood. The V gene is TRBV29-1 and the J gene is TRBJ1-1, with TRBD1 matching 10 junction bases. The CDR3 here reads CSARQGAWEAEAFF. The bases are TGCAGCGCACGACAGGGGGCGTGGGAAGCTGAAGCTTTCTTT. The entire variable domain, with the stretches around the CDR3 drawn from the reference TRBV29-1 and TRBJ1-1 proteins, is SAVISQKPSRDICQRGTSLTIQCQVDSQVTMMFWYRQQPGQSLTLIATANQGSEATYESGFVIDKFPISRPNLTFSTLTVSNMSPEDSSIYLCSARQGAWEAEAFFGQGTRLTVV.